This entry lists 2 T cell receptor beta chains sequenced from one sample in a study of technical replicates of blood from a few donors. The method was immunoSEQ multiplex PCR; TCRdb's version includes in-frame clones alone and lacks a portion of them. The data hold more than 90,000 clones, with 95% observed a single time. The sequenced sample was T cells isolated from PBMCs. These receptor sequences come from a human donor in good health.

V and J are TRBV4-1 and TRBJ2-3; a possible D gene is TRBD2 (5 bases). Trimming pared 0 bases from V and 1 base from J, leaving 8 bases between. The V gene's germline CDR1 is MGHRA and CDR2 YSYEKL. CDR3 length: 15 residues. The CDR3 DNA sequence: TGCGCCAGCAGCCAAGATCGGCGGGGCACAGATACGCAGTATTTT. This codes for CASSQDRRGTDTQYF.

DNA for the CDR3: TGTGCCAGCAGCGTAGGAGGGGGCGATCTTGACACTGAAGCTTTCTTT. Translation: CASSVGGGDLDTEAFF. The chain recombines TRBV9 with TRBJ1-1, with TRBD1 matching 7 bases. The CDR3 spans 16 residues. The V gene end was trimmed by 0 bases and the J gene end by 3 bases; junction bases not matched to a gene: 8. The germline V gene has CDR1 SGDLS and CDR2 YYNGEE.